The text below deals with one T cell receptor beta chain. Its antigen is currently not known. No base quality information exists; no much larger clone differs at one position. The sample belongs to a study of blood T cell repertoires in COVID-19 (dated by TCRdb to 2018 to 2020). As for the study more broadly: The collaborator samples originated in the United States, Italy and Spain and spanned the acute and convalescent phases of COVID-19. The prospective study material was composed of cDNA or gDNA derived from T cells, B-cell-depleted T cells, or PBMCs. Deeply sampled blood TCRbeta repertoires from subjects exposed to, actively infected with, or recovered from COVID-19 were included in the dataset. The repertoires were released in a freely available public database meant as a resource for research on the immune response to SARS-CoV-2. Samples came from the ongoing ImmuneRACE study (first 160 participants) plus 1,254 subjects from 6 global collaborators. Nearly every sample came with metadata listing a de-identified subject ID, COVID-19 status, age in years and sex. Where available, HLA class I and class II types were obtained from metadata supplied by the sample provider rather than from assay-based typing. Study-wide findings and limitations: How much clinical and demographic metadata was included differed by source and by participant, and the metadata was provided uncurated.

V and J lose 5 bases and 6 bases, and a span of 13 bases separates them. Its CDR3 holds 13 amino acids, cysteine through phenylalanine. Left in the record is the CDR3 DNA by itself, 39 bases read in frame from the first base. Per the germline V gene, SGHNT is the CDR1 and YENEEA is the CDR2. Each collaborating institution followed its own protocols to collect whole blood in K2EDTA tubes. Collaborator samples were shipped for TCRbeta analysis as frozen whole blood, isolated PBMCs, or DNA extracted from either sample type. TCRbeta CDR3 regions were amplified from genomic DNA using the immunoSEQ Assay, a bias-controlled multiplex PCR. The authors processed their data as follows. The number of nucleated cells in each sample was estimated from the amplification of reference gene primers within the assay. To quantify the absolute abundance of each unique TCRbeta CDR3 rearrangement, sequence reads were collapsed and filtered. For each sample, productive Simpson clonality was calculated as the square root of Simpson's diversity index across productive rearrangements. Entries here come from immuneACCESS through TCRdb and include only in-frame sequences with V and J called. Some clones fail to appear in such tables; in the studies checked, an unresolved V gene covers under half of the shortfall, and the cause of the remainder is unknown. The DNA was the basis for D and trimming; V, J and clone size are from that table. This sample lists about 140,000 clones; roughly 73% were detected once. Roughly 9% of the sample is taken by the ten largest.

The TCR comes from a woman aged 45-65 years with active or convalescent COVID-19. Specimen: peripheral blood. The V and J segments used are TRBV11-3 and TRBJ1-1; the D gene cannot be resolved reliably. The CDR3 region: CASSPEGGSEAFF. The DNA sequence is TGTGCCAGCAGCCCAGAGGGAGGTTCTGAAGCTTTCTTT. Full variable domain (CDR3 extended with the reference TRBV11-3 and TRBJ1-1 proteins): EAGVVQSPRYKIIEKKQPVAFWCNPISGHNTLYWYLQNLGQGPELLIRYENEEAVDDSQLPKDRFSAERLKGVDSTLKIQPAELGDSAVYLCASSPEGGSEAFFGQGTRLTVV.